The clone carrying this TCR beta chain occurred a few times. What it binds is not known. Both 60 Vbeta primers and 13 Jbeta primers went into the PCR. Using immunoSEQ multiplex PCR, the repertoire was profiled, and TCRdb retains in-frame clones only, with some absent. Of 150,000 to 200,000 clones listed, approximately 70% were seen once; the top ten hold less than 2%. The data stem from a study of cytomegalovirus exposure and HLA in healthy donors. The overall study: From donors who were HLA-typed, an early data release held around 80 million unique TCRs. General study points: Immune exposure data for these donors was limited to CMV serostatus.

The CDR3 covers 14 residues. V lost 0 bases to trimming and J lost 14 bases; unmatched junction nucleotides: 11. CDR1 and CDR2 (germline): LGHNA, YNFKEQ. Sequencing was carried out using PBMCs. This clonotype originated in a woman aged 25-40 years in good health and CMV-seronegative. The rearrangement uses TRBV4-2 and TRBJ2-5; the match to TRBD1 covers 8 bases. The CDR3 region has the DNA TGTGCCAGCAGCCAAGATCCCCCGCAGGGGGCCCGTTACTTC. Protein: CASSQDPPQGARYF.